The 13 T cell receptor beta chains in this list originate from one sample, sequenced in a study of T cell responses to AZD1222 COVID-19 vaccine. Profiling relied on immunoSEQ multiplex PCR, and the TCRdb table lists in-frame clones only, not all of them. This table holds 150,000 to 170,000 clones, around 85% found once. The material was peripheral blood, obtained on day 0 of MenACWY control vaccination. Source of these receptors: an adult in good health.

This chain joins TRBV3-1 (or the pseudogene TRBV3-2) and TRBJ1-1; D is possibly TRBD1 (5 bases). The CDR3 spans 14 residues. Germline V gene lookup returns CDR1 LGHDT and CDR2 YNNKEL (reference sequence). V was trimmed by 2 bases and J by 0 bases, leaving 7 bases between them. The CDR3 here is CASSQPGLNTEAFF. The CDR3 region has the DNA TGTGCCAGCAGCCAACCAGGGTTGAACACTGAAGCTTTCTTT.

As regards this clone: Other nucleotide sequences in the sample specify the same CDR3. For the CDR3, the DNA is TGTGCCAGCAGCCCCCCGCGAGAGACCCAGTACTTC. It yields the protein CASSPPRETQYF. The V call is TRBV7-2, the J call TRBJ2-5; D is undetermined. The CDR3 spans 12 residues. Trimming shortened V by 5 bases and J by 4 bases, and 8 bases separated the two germline ends. In germline, CDR1 is SGHTA, CDR2 FQGNSA.

The V call is TRBV5-5, the J call TRBJ1-3; a possible D gene is TRBD1 (5 bases). Germline CDR1 reads SGHKS; CDR2 reads YYEKEE (reference sequence). V was pared by 4 bases and J by 3 bases, with 8 bases between. The CDR3 is 13 residues long. The CDR3 DNA follows: TGTGCCAGCAGCCGGGACTTTGGAAACACCATATATTTT. Translated, it gives CASSRDFGNTIYF.

The chain is built from TRBV7-3 and TRBJ2-1; possible D gene TRBD2, 6 bases. Trimming cost V 7 bases and J 8 bases, with 18 bases left between them. Germline loops: CDR1 SGHTA, CDR2 FQGTGA. The CDR3 is made up of 14 amino acids. The CDR3 DNA reads TGTGCCAGCAAGGCGGGACCGGGTGGCGATGAGCAGTTCTTC. It yields the protein CASKAGPGGDEQFF. Filled out from reference TRBV7-3 and TRBJ2-1, the complete variable domain reads GAGVSQTPSNKVTEKGKYVELRCDPISGHTALYWYRQSLGQGPEFLIYFQGTGAADDSGLPNDRFFAVRPEGSVSTLKIQRTERGDSAVYLCASKAGPGGDEQFFGPGTRLTVL.

The J gene is TRBJ2-2, the V gene TRBV5-4, with a possible D match to TRBD2 (6 bases). Between the trimmed V and J ends, which lost 1 base and 5 bases, there was a span of 9 bases. This CDR3 has 14 residues. The germline gives CDR1 SGHNT, CDR2 YYREEE (reference sequence). CDR3 residues: CASSLFGGTGELFF. Here the CDR3 DNA reads TGTGCCAGCAGCTTGTTTGGGGGGACCGGGGAGCTGTTTTTT. The full variable domain, rest sourced from reference TRBV5-4 and TRBJ2-2, is ETGVTQSPTHLIKTRGQQVTLRCSSQSGHNTVSWYQQALGQGPQFIFQYYREEENGRGNFPPRFSGLQFPNYSSELNVNALELDDSALYLCASSLFGGTGELFFGEGSRLTVL.

The chain carries TRBV19 and TRBJ2-7; 11 bases fit TRBD1. The CDR3 is 14 amino acids. V lost 10 bases, J lost 4 bases, and 9 bases stayed unmatched. Germline V CDR1 and CDR2: LNHDA, SQIVND (reference sequence). The CDR3 here is CATRGQGALYEQYF. CDR3 sequence (DNA): TGTGCCACCCGAGGACAGGGGGCATTGTACGAGCAGTACTTC.

V usage is TRBV6-5 and J usage is TRBJ1-4, with D possibly being TRBD1 (6 bases). This CDR3 is 13 amino acids long. Between the trimmed V and J ends, which lost 6 bases and 8 bases, there was a span of 13 bases. In germline, CDR1 is MNHEY, CDR2 SVGAGI. This chain's CDR3 is CASSALGGEKLFF. Here the CDR3 DNA reads TGTGCCAGCAGCGCTTTAGGGGGGGAAAAACTGTTTTTT.

This clone was seen once. The V gene is TRBV27, the J gene TRBJ2-5; 8 bases align to TRBD2. Germline lookup yields CDR1 MNHEY and CDR2 SMNVEV (reference sequence). Trimming removed 4 bases from V and 14 bases from J; junction bases left unmatched: 12. The CDR3 has 13 amino acids. CDR3 nucleotides: TGTGCCAGCAGTTCAATACCGGGACTAGGGCTATACTTC. Protein: CASSSIPGLGLYF.

The rearrangement uses TRBV5-1 and TRBJ1-5; 8 bases map to TRBD1. After removal of 0 bases from V and 2 bases from J, the junction contained 1 base not matched to a gene. The length of the CDR3 is 15 residues. The V gene's germline CDR1 is SGHRS and CDR2 YFSETQ. The CDR3 reads CASSLAGGGNQPQHF. The CDR3 bases are TGCGCCAGCAGCTTGGCAGGGGGCGGCAATCAGCCCCAGCATTTT.

This sequence joins TRBV6-5 and TRBJ1-6; 7 bases map to TRBD1. Germline lookup yields CDR1 MNHEY and CDR2 SVGAGI. With V trimmed by 3 bases and J by 7 bases, 3 bases remained unmatched. This CDR3 is built from 14 residues. The CDR3 nucleotides are TGTGCCAGCAGTTATGAGACAGGGAATTCACCCCTCCACTTT. Its translation is CASSYETGNSPLHF.

J is TRBJ1-4 and V is TRBV7-6; no clear D. V was trimmed by 1 base and J by 8 bases, leaving 20 bases between them. This CDR3 region has 17 residues. CDR1 and CDR2 from the germline V gene are SGHVS and FNYEAQ. In DNA, the CDR3 is TGTGCCAGCAGCTTAGGTTCTGTTTGGACGGTTTCGGAAAAACTGTTTTTT. It codes for CASSLGSVWTVSEKLFF. Filled out from reference TRBV7-6 and TRBJ1-4, the complete variable domain reads GAGVSQSPRYKVTKRGQDVALRCDPISGHVSLYWYRQALGQGPEFLTYFNYEAQQDKSGLPNDRFSAERPEGSISTLTIQRTEQRDSAMYRCASSLGSVWTVSEKLFFGSGTQLSVL.

The chain carries TRBV15 and TRBJ1-2; 12 positions agree with TRBD1. J lost 9 bases, V lost 3 bases, and 8 bases had no gene match. CDR3 length equals 15 residues. CDR1 and CDR2 (germline): LNHNV, YYDKDF (reference sequence). The CDR3 here is CATSRPGQGARSYTF. The CDR3 nucleotides read TGTGCCACCAGCAGGCCGGGACAGGGGGCGCGAAGCTACACCTTC.

The chain is built from TRBV7-7 and TRBJ2-2; the D gene is possibly TRBD1 (5 bases). V was cut by 5 bases and J by 1 base, with 14 bases left in between. CDR3 length equals 16 residues. Germline CDR1 and CDR2: SSHAT and FNYEAQ (reference sequence). The CDR3 spells CASSLYGRENTGELFF. The CDR3 bases are TGTGCCAGCAGCCTCTATGGCAGGGAGAACACCGGGGAGCTGTTTTTT.